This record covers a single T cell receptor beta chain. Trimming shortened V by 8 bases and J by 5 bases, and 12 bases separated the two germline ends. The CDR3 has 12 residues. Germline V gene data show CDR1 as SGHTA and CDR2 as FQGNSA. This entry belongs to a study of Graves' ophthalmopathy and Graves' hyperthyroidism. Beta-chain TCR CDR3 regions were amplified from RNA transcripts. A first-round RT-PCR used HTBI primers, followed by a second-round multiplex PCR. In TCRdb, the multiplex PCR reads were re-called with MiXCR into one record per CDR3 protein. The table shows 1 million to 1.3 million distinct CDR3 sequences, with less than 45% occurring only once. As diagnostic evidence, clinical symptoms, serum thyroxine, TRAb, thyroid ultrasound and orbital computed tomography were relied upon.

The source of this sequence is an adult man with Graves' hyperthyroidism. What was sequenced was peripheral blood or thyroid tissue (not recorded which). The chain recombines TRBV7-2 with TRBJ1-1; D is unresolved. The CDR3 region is CASPIGGTEAFF. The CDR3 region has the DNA TGTGCCAGCCCAATAGGTGGTACTGAAGCTTTCTTT.